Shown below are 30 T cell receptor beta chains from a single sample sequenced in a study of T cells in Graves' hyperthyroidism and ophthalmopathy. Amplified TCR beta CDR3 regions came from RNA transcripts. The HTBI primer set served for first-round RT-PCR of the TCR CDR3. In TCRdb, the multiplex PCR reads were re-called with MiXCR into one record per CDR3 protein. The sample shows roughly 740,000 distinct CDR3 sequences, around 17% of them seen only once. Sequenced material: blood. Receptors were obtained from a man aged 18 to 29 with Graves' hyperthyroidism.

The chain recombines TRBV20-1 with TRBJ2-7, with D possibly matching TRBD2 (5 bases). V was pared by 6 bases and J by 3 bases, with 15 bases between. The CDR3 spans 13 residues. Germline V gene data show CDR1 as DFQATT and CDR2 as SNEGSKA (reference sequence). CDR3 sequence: CSAQSDSLYEQYF. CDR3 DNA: TGCAGTGCCCAATCGGACTCGCTCTACGAGCAGTACTTC.

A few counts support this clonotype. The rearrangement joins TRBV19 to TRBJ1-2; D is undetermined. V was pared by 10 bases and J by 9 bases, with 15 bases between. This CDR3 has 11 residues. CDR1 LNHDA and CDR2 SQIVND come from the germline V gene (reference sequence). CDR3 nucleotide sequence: TGTGCCACCAGGACGGCGGCTAGCTACACCTTC. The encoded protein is CATRTAASYTF. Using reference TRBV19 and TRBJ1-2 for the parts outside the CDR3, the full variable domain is DGGITQSPKYLFRKEGQNVTLSCEQNLNHDAMYWYRQDPGQGLRLIYYSQIVNDFQKGDIAEGYSVSREKKESFPLTVTSAQKNPTAFYLCATRTAASYTFGSGTRLTVV.

CDR3 nucleotides: TGTGCCAGCAGCCAAAACCCGACAGGATTTCAGTACTTC. Protein: CASSQNPTGFQYF. The chain joins TRBV7-3 to TRBJ2-4; D is perhaps TRBD1 (6 bases). The V and J ends lost 5 bases and 11 bases respectively, with 16 bases between them. The CDR3 runs 13 residues. Germline assignment: CDR1 SGHTA and CDR2 FQGTGA.

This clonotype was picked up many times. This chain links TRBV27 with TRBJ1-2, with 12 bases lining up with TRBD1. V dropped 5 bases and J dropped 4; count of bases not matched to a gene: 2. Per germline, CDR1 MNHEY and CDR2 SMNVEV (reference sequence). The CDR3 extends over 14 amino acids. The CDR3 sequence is CASSRDRGLYGYTF. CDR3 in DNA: TGTGCCAGCAGTCGGGACAGGGGGCTCTATGGCTACACCTTC.

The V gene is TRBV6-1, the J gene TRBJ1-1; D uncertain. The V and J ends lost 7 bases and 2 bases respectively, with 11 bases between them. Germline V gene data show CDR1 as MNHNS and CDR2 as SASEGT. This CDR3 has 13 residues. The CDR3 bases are TGTGCCAGCACCCCGACAATAAACACTGAAGCTTTCTTT. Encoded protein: CASTPTINTEAFF.

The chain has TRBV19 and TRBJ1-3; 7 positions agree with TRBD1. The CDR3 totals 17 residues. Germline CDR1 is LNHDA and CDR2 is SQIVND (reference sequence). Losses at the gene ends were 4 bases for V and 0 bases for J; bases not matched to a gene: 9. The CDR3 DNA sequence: TGTGCCAGTAGTACGGACAGGTTCCCAACCTCTGGAAACACCATATATTTT. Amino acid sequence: CASSTDRFPTSGNTIYF. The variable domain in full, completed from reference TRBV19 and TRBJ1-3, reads DGGITQSPKYLFRKEGQNVTLSCEQNLNHDAMYWYRQDPGQGLRLIYYSQIVNDFQKGDIAEGYSVSREKKESFPLTVTSAQKNPTAFYLCASSTDRFPTSGNTIYFGEGSWLTVV.

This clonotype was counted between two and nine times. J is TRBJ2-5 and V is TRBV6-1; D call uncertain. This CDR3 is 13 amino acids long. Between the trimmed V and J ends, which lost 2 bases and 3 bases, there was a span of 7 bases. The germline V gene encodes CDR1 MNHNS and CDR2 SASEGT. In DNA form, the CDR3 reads TGTGCCAGCAGTGAAACGAGGAAAGAGACCCAGTACTTC. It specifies CASSETRKETQYF.

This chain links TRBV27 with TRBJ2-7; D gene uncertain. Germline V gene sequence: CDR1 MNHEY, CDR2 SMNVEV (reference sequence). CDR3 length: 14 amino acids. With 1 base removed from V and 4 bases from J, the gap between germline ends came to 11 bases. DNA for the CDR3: TGTGCCAGCAGTTTATTGGGTGGATTATACGAGCAGTACTTC. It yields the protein CASSLLGGLYEQYF.

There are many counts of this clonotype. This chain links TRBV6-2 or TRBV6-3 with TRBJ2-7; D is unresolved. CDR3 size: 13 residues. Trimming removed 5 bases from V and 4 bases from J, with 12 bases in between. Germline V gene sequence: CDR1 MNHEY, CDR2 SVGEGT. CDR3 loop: CASSRPTPYEQYF. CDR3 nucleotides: TGTGCCAGCAGTCGACCGACTCCATACGAGCAGTACTTC.

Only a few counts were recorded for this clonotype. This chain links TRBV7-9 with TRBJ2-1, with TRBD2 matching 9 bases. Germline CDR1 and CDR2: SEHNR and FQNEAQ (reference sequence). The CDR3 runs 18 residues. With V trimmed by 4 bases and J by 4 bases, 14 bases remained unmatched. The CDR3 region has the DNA TGTGCCAGCAGCTGGCCAGGCGGGAGGGGCTCGGGGTACAATGAGCAGTTCTTC. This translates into CASSWPGGRGSGYNEQFF. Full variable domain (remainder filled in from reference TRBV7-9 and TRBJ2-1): DTGVSQNPRHKITKRGQNVTFRCDPISEHNRLYWYRQTLGQGPEFLTYFQNEAQLEKSRLLSDRFSAERPKGSFSTLEIQRTEQGDSAMYLCASSWPGGRGSGYNEQFFGPGTRLTVL.

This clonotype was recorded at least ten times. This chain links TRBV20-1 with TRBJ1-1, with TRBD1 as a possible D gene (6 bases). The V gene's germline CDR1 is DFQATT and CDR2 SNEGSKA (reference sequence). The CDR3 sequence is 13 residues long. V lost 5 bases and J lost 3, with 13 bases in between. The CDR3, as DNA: TGCAGTGCTCTGGGACACCGGCACACTGAAGCTTTCTTT. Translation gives CSALGHRHTEAFF.

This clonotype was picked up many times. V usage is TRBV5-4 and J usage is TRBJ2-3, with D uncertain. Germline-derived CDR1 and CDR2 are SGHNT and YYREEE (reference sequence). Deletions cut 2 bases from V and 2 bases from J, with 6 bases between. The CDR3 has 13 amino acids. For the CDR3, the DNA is TGTGCCAGCAGCTTAGAGGACACAGATACGCAGTATTTT. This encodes CASSLEDTDTQYF.

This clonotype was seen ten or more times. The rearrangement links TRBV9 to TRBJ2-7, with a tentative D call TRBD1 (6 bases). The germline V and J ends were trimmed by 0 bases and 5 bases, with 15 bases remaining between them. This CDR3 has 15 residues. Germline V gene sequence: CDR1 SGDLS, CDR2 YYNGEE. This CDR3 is CASSVGMGQGNEQYF. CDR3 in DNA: TGTGCCAGCAGCGTAGGGATGGGGCAGGGGAACGAGCAGTACTTC.

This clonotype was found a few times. CDR3 coding DNA: TGTGCCAGCAGGCCGGGTCTCCTCCAGTACGAGCAGTACTTC. The encoded protein is CASRPGLLQYEQYF. V and J are TRBV12-3 or TRBV12-4 and TRBJ2-7; D not certain. Trimming left V 6 bases short and J 4 bases short, with 16 bases between. This CDR3 spans 14 amino acids.

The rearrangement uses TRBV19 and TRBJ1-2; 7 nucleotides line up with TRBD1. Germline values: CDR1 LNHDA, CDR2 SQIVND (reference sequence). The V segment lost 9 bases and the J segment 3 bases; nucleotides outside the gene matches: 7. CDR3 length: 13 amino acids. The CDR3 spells CASGKTGDYGYTF. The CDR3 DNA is TGTGCCAGCGGTAAAACAGGGGACTATGGCTACACCTTC.

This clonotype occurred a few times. The CDR3 region is CASALTTGAGVEQYF. In DNA, the CDR3 is TGTGCCAGCGCCTTAACAACTGGGGCAGGTGTCGAGCAGTACTTC. V usage is TRBV25-1 and J usage is TRBJ2-7; a possible D gene is TRBD1 (5 bases). CDR3 length equals 15 residues. CDR1 is MGHDK, CDR2 SYGVNS, per germline. Trimming removed 8 bases at V and 6 bases at J, with 23 bases between.

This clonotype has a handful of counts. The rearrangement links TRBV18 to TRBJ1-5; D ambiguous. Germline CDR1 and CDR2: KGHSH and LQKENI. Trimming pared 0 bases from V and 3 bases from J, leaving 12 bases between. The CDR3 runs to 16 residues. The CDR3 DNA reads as TGTGCCAGCTCACCACCGGACTTCCCTATCAATCAGCCCCAGCATTTT. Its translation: CASSPPDFPINQPQHF.

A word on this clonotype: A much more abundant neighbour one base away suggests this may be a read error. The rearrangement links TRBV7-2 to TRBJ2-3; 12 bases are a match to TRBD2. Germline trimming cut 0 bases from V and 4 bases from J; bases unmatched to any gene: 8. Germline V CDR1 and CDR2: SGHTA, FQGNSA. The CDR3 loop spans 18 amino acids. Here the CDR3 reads CASSLAALAGGRSDTQYF. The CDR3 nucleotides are TGTGCCAGCAGCTTAGCGGCCCTAGCGGGAGGGAGGTCAGATACGCAGTATTTT.

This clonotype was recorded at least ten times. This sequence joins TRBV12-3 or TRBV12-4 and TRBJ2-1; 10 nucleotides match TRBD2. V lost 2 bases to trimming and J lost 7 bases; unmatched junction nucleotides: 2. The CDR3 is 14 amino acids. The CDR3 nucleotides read TGTGCCAGCAGTTTACTAGCGGGAGTTAATGAGCAGTTCTTC. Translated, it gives CASSLLAGVNEQFF.

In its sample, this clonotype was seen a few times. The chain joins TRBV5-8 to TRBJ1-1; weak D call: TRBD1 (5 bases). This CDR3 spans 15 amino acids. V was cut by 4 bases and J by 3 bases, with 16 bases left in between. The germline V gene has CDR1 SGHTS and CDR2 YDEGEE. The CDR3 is CASSPLGAGDTEAFF. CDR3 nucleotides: TGTGCCAGCAGCCCCTTAGGGGCGGGAGACACTGAAGCTTTCTTT.

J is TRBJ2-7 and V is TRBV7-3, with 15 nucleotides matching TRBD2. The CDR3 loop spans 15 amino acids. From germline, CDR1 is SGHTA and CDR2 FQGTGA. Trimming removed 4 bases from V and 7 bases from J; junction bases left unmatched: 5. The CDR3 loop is CASSWGLAGGWEQYF. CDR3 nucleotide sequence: TGTGCCAGCAGCTGGGGACTAGCGGGAGGCTGGGAGCAGTACTTC.

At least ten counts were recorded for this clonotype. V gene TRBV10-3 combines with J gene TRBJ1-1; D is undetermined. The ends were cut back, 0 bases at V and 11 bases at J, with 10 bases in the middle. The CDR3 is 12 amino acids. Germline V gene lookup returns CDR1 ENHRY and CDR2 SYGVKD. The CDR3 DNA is TGTGCCATCAGTGAGTCGAGGTTTGGCGCTTTCTTT. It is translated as CAISESRFGAFF.

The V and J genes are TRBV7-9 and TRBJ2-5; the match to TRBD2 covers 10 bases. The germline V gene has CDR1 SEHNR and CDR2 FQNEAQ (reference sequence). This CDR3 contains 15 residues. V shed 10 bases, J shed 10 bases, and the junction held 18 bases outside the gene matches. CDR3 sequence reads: CATWWEAGGPLGQYF. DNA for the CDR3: TGTGCCACCTGGTGGGAAGCGGGAGGGCCTCTGGGCCAGTACTTC.

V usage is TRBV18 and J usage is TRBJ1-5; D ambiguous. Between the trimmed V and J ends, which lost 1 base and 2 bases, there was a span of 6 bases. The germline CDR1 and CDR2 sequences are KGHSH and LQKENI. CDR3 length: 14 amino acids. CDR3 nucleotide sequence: TGTGCCAGCTCACCACAGGCAGGCAATCAGCCCCAGCATTTT. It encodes CASSPQAGNQPQHF.

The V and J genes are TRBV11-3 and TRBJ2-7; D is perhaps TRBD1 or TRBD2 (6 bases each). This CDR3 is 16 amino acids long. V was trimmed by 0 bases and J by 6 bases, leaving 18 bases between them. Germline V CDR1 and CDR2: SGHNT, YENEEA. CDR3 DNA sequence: TGTGCCAGCAGCTTAGATGGGCCCAAAGGGGGGCTCGAGCAGTACTTC. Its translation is CASSLDGPKGGLEQYF. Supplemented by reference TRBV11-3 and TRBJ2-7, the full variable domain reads EAGVVQSPRYKIIEKKQPVAFWCNPISGHNTLYWYLQNLGQGPELLIRYENEEAVDDSQLPKDRFSAERLKGVDSTLKIQPAELGDSAVYLCASSLDGPKGGLEQYFGPGTRLTVT.

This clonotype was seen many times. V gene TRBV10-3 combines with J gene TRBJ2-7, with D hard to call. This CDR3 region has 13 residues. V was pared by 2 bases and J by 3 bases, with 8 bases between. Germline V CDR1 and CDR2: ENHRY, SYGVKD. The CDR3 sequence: CAISEPTYYEQYF. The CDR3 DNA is TGTGCCATCAGTGAGCCGACATACTACGAGCAGTACTTC.

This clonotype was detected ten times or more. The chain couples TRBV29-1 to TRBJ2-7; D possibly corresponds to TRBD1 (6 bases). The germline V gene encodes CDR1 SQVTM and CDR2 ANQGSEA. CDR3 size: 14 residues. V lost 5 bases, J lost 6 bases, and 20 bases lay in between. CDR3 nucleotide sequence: TGCAGCGTTCGCGCATCACCTAGGGACATCGAGCAGTACTTC. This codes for CSVRASPRDIEQYF.

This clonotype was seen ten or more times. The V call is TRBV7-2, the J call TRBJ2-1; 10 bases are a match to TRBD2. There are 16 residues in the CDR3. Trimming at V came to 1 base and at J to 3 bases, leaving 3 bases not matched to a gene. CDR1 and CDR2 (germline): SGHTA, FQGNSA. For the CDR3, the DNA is TGTGCCAGCAGCTTAGTCCTAGCGGGAGTCTACAATGAGCAGTTCTTC. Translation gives CASSLVLAGVYNEQFF.

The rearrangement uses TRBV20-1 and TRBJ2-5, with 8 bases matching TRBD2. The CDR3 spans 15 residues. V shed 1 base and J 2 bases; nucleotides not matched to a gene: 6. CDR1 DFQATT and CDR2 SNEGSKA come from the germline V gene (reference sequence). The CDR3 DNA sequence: TGCAGTGCTAGAGCAATTAGCGGGGATCAAGAGACCCAGTACTTC. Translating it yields CSARAISGDQETQYF.

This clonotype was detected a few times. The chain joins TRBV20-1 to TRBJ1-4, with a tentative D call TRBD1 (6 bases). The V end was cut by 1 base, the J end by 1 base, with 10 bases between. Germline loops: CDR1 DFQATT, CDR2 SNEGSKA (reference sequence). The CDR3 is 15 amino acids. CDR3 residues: CSARAPDRTNEKLFF. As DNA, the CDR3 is TGCAGTGCTAGAGCCCCGGACAGAACTAATGAAAAACTGTTTTTT.